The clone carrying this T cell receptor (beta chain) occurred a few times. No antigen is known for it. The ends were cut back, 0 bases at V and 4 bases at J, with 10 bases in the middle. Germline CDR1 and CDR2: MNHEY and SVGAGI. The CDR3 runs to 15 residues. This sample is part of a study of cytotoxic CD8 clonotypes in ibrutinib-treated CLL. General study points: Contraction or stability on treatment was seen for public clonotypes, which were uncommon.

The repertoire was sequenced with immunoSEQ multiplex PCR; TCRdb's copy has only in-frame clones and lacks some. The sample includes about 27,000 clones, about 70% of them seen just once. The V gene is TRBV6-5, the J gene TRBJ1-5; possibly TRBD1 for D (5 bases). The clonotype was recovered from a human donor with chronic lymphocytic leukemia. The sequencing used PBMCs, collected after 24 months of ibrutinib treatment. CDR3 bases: TGTGCCAGCAGTTACTCCAGGGTAGGGAATCAGCCCCAGCATTTT. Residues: CASSYSRVGNQPQHF.